One and the same sample provided the 28 T cell receptor beta chains below, sequenced in a study of blood T cells in healthy people across ages. Through a sample-barcoded 5' primer and a J-beta primer mix, a second PCR was run for about 7 to 12 cycles. TCRdb reprocessed the 5' RACE reads with MiXCR, giving one entry per CDR3 protein. The repertoire includes over 600,000 distinct CDR3 sequences, about 56% of them detected once, and 20% to 30% sits in the top ten. Sequencing was done on a sample of blood. The receptors shown here come from a man aged 40-49 years in good health.

V and J are TRBV27 and TRBJ1-1, with D possibly TRBD1 on 6 matching bases. CDR1 is MNHEY and CDR2 is SMNVEV in the germline V gene (reference sequence). V was pared by 10 bases and J by 5 bases, with 20 bases between. This CDR3 is 14 amino acids long. Here the CDR3 DNA reads TGTGCCACCTCGCCGGGGGGGGCTGGTACTGAAGCTTTCTTT. As protein: CATSPGGAGTEAFF.

The chain combines TRBV20-1 with TRBJ2-3, with D possibly being TRBD1 (6 bases). V was clipped by 6 bases and J by 2 bases, with 18 bases between them. The CDR3 extends over 15 amino acids. The V gene's germline CDR1 is DFQATT and CDR2 SNEGSKA (reference sequence). In nucleotides, the CDR3 is TGCAGTGCCGGCGACAGGTCTACCACCACAGATACGCAGTATTTT. Its translation is CSAGDRSTTTDTQYF.

As to this clonotype: The junction departs from germline at one end; a sequencing error may be responsible. This chain joins TRBV6-2 or TRBV6-3 and TRBJ2-7, with 7 bases that match TRBD2. The germline gives CDR1 MNHEY, CDR2 SVGEGT. There are 13 residues in the CDR3. The CDR3 DNA reads TGTGCCAGCAGTGACTCGGGGGGAGGCGAGCAGTACTTC. Translating gives CASSDSGGGEQYF.

This clonotype was seen only once. This rearrangement joins TRBV20-1 to TRBJ2-1, with D tentatively TRBD1 (5 bases). Trimming stripped 3 bases from V and 12 bases from J, with 15 bases between. The CDR3 runs 12 residues. The germline V gene encodes CDR1 DFQATT and CDR2 SNEGSKA (reference sequence). The CDR3 bases are TGCAGTGCTAGGGGTTCCGCTGGGGCGCAGTTCTTC. This sequence encodes CSARGSAGAQFF.

The chain links TRBV15 to TRBJ1-2; D remains unclear. V lost 0 bases and J 0 bases, leaving 14 bases between the germline ends. From germline, CDR1 is LNHNV and CDR2 YYDKDF (reference sequence). The CDR3 is 17 residues long. CDR3 protein: CATSRDGRQHPNYGYTF. The CDR3 DNA sequence: TGTGCCACCAGCAGAGATGGGAGACAACATCCTAACTATGGCTACACCTTC.

Of note for this clonotype: A much larger clone differs from this one at a single base, so this may be a read error. CDR3 bases: TGCAGCGTTCCTCGGGGGCGGCACAATGAGCAGTACTTC. Protein product: CSVPRGRHNEQYF. The genes are TRBV29-1 and TRBJ2-5; the D gene could be TRBD1 or TRBD2 (6 bases each). Germline V gene lookup returns CDR1 SQVTM and CDR2 ANQGSEA. Between the trimmed V and J ends, which lost 5 bases and 11 bases, there was a span of 21 bases. CDR3 length equals 13 residues.

The chain joins TRBV28 to TRBJ2-7, with 8 bases aligning to TRBD2. Germline V gives CDR1 MDHEN, CDR2 SYDVKM. V lost 5 bases and J lost 2; bases outside the gene matches: 8. The CDR3 length is 15 residues. The CDR3 protein is CASSTTSGHPYEQYF. The CDR3 DNA follows: TGTGCCAGCAGTACTACTAGCGGTCACCCCTACGAGCAGTACTTC.

There are a few counts of this clonotype. The V gene is TRBV2, the J gene TRBJ2-1, with TRBD1 identical over 10 bases. The ends lost 6 bases at V and 3 bases at J; junction bases unmatched: 8. This CDR3 has 16 residues. In germline, CDR1 is SNHLY, CDR2 FYNNEI. The CDR3 DNA sequence: TGTGCCAGCAGAAGACAGGGGGCTGAAGGCTACAATGAGCAGTTCTTC. Translation: CASRRQGAEGYNEQFF.

This clonotype was seen a handful of times. CDR3 DNA sequence: TGTGCCAGCAGCTCGTCGGTGGGCACTGAAGCTTTCTTT. Its protein is CASSSSVGTEAFF. V usage is TRBV5-5 and J usage is TRBJ1-1; D is unclear. Germline V CDR1 and CDR2: SGHKS, YYEKEE (reference sequence). V was trimmed by 3 bases and J by 4 bases, leaving 10 bases between them. The CDR3 is 13 amino acids.

V gene TRBV29-1 combines with J gene TRBJ2-7, with 11 bases that match TRBD2. The CDR3 has 13 amino acids. Germline V gene sequence: CDR1 SQVTM, CDR2 ANQGSEA. The trim removed 5 bases at V and 2 bases at J, leaving 2 bases unmatched. CDR3 amino acids: CSVIAGGPYEQYF. CDR3 DNA sequence: TGCAGCGTTATAGCGGGAGGGCCCTACGAGCAGTACTTC.

This sequence joins TRBV21-1 and TRBJ2-7; the D call TRBD2 from the table was never checked on the DNA. TRBV21-1 is noted as a pseudogene. The CDR3 sequence is 15 residues long. DNA of the CDR3: TGTGCCAGCAGCCCCCTCCGAGGAAACTCCTACGAGCAGTACTTC. Amino acid sequence: CASSPLRGNSYEQYF.

CDR3 region: CASSYSLDEQYF. The CDR3 nucleotides are TGTGCCAGCAGTTACAGCCTAGACGAGCAGTACTTC. The chain employs TRBV6-6 and TRBJ2-7, with no clear D. The germline V gene encodes CDR1 MNHNY and CDR2 SVGAGI (reference sequence). V was cut by 2 bases and J by 5 bases, with 7 bases left in between. This CDR3 spans 12 amino acids.

Notes on this clonotype: This may be a read error, as it is one base from a much larger clone. The gene calls are TRBV6-2 or TRBV6-3 and TRBJ2-3; D possibly matches TRBD1 or TRBD2 (6 bases each). In germline, CDR1 is MNHEY, CDR2 SVGEGT. The CDR3 length is 14 residues. V lost 5 bases to trimming and J lost 6 bases, with 15 bases between them. CDR3 bases: TGTGCCAGCAGTAACAGGGTTGGAGGGGATACGCAGTATTTT. It translates to CASSNRVGGDTQYF.

The CDR3 reads CASSDRSSYNEQFF. In DNA, the CDR3 is TGTGCCAGCAGTGACAGGAGCTCCTACAATGAGCAGTTCTTC. V is TRBV2 and J is TRBJ2-1; D ambiguous. With 3 bases removed from V and 0 bases from J, the gap between germline ends came to 6 bases. The CDR3 totals 14 residues. Germline V gene data show CDR1 as SNHLY and CDR2 as FYNNEI.

The rearrangement uses TRBV27 and TRBJ1-2; D perhaps matches TRBD1 (6 bases). Germline V gene data show CDR1 as MNHEY and CDR2 as SMNVEV (reference sequence). There are 13 residues in the CDR3. Trimming shortened V by 6 bases and J by 3 bases, and 11 bases separated the two germline ends. The CDR3 protein is CASRGAGDYGYTF. In DNA, the CDR3 is TGTGCCAGCAGGGGGGCCGGCGACTATGGCTACACCTTC.

This clonotype has just a few counts. The chain recombines TRBV20-1 with TRBJ2-7; D is perhaps TRBD2 (5 bases). The assigned J gene may be wrong: the sequence end matches TRBJ2-5 better. The CDR3 runs 14 residues. CDR1 and CDR2 from the germline V gene are DFQATT and SNEGSKA (reference sequence). CDR3 region: CSARVVAGFETQYF. The CDR3 coding sequence is TGCAGTGCTAGAGTCGTGGCGGGCTTTGAGACCCAGTACTTC.

This chain connects TRBV21-1 to TRBJ2-1. TRBV21-1 corresponds to a pseudogene. This CDR3 is 13 amino acids long. This chain's CDR3 is CASSSGRSNEQFF. In DNA, the CDR3 is TGTGCCAGCAGCTCAGGACGGAGCAATGAGCAGTTCTTC.

This chain uses TRBV19 with TRBJ1-2, with 7 bases fitting TRBD1. The J segment lost 2 bases and the V segment lost 3 bases, leaving 6 bases of the junction unmatched. Germline V gives CDR1 LNHDA, CDR2 SQIVND (reference sequence). The CDR3 length is 15 residues. The CDR3 is CASSMQGEPNYGYTF. DNA for the CDR3: TGTGCCAGTAGTATGCAGGGGGAACCGAACTATGGCTACACCTTC.

This clonotype was seen more than once but under ten times. The chain couples TRBV20-1 to TRBJ1-4; TRBD1 might be the D (5 bases). This CDR3 has 14 amino acids. V shed 6 bases and J shed 5 bases, with 16 bases lying between them. The germline CDR1 and CDR2 sequences are DFQATT and SNEGSKA (reference sequence). The DNA of the CDR3 is TGCAGTGCCAAGGGGTGGGCAGAAAATGAAAAACTGTTTTTT. Translating it yields CSAKGWAENEKLFF.

The chain recombines TRBV6-2 or TRBV6-3 with TRBJ1-5, with D uncertain. The germline CDR1 and CDR2 sequences are MNHEY and SVGEGT. CDR3 length equals 13 residues. V lost 3 bases and J lost 9, with 12 bases in between. In DNA, the CDR3 is TGTGCCAGCAGTTATTCAAAGTCCATGCCCCAGCATTTT. This translates into CASSYSKSMPQHF.

The table lists this clonotype with a few counts. J is TRBJ1-6 and V is TRBV28, with no clear D. The V end was cut by 2 bases, the J end by 5 bases, with 13 bases between. The CDR3 length is 16 residues. The germline V gene has CDR1 MDHEN and CDR2 SYDVKM. CDR3 bases: TGTGCCAGCAGTTTACCCGCACTTCGGGATAATTCACCCCTCCACTTT. This sequence encodes CASSLPALRDNSPLHF.

In this sample, this clonotype turned up a few times. The genes are TRBV2 and TRBJ2-3, with 8 nucleotides matching TRBD1. Germline V gene data show CDR1 as SNHLY and CDR2 as FYNNEI. CDR3 size: 13 residues. V shed 6 bases and J 6 bases; nucleotides not matched to a gene: 5. CDR3 loop: CASRDRGMDTQYF. The DNA for the CDR3 is TGTGCCAGCAGAGACAGGGGTATGGATACGCAGTATTTT.

The V and J genes are TRBV28 and TRBJ1-5; TRBD1 matches at 10 bases. Germline V CDR1 and CDR2: MDHEN, SYDVKM. The ends lost 3 bases at V and 5 bases at J; junction bases unmatched: 13. There are 18 residues in the CDR3. CDR3 loop: CASSFGGTGAVSHQPQHF. CDR3 sequence (DNA): TGTGCCAGCAGTTTTGGGGGGACAGGGGCAGTCTCGCATCAGCCCCAGCATTTT.

V usage is TRBV5-6 and J usage is TRBJ2-3; D is unclear. The ends were cut back, 2 bases at V and 5 bases at J, with 15 bases in the middle. This CDR3 is 15 amino acids long. In germline, CDR1 is SGHDT, CDR2 YYEEEE. The CDR3 here is CASSFSAEPLDTQYF. The CDR3 nucleotides are TGTGCCAGCAGCTTTTCGGCAGAGCCCTTAGATACGCAGTATTTT.

The chain recombines TRBV7-6 with TRBJ2-7, with TRBD2 matching over 8 bases. CDR3 length: 16 residues. Trimming took 2 bases from V and 0 from J; bases not matched to a gene: 6. CDR1 and CDR2 (germline): SGHVS, FNYEAQ. The CDR3 sequence: CASSLFPSGYSYEQYF. CDR3 sequence (DNA): TGTGCCAGCAGCTTATTTCCTAGCGGGTACTCCTACGAGCAGTACTTC. Using reference TRBV7-6 and TRBJ2-7 for the parts outside the CDR3, the full variable domain is GAGVSQSPRYKVTKRGQDVALRCDPISGHVSLYWYRQALGQGPEFLTYFNYEAQQDKSGLPNDRFSAERPEGSISTLTIQRTEQRDSAMYRCASSLFPSGYSYEQYFGPGTRLTVT.

The chain joins TRBV12-3 or TRBV12-4 to TRBJ2-7; D could derive from TRBD1 or TRBD2 (5 bases each). The better agreement between TRBJ2-5 and the DNA end casts doubt on the J call. CDR3 length equals 14 residues. The DNA of the CDR3 is TGTGCCAGCTGTGATGGGGGAAGAGGGGAGACCCAGTACTTC. Amino acid sequence: CASCDGGRGETQYF.

The J gene is TRBJ2-1, the V gene TRBV6-2 or TRBV6-3; no definite D call. This CDR3 contains 15 residues. CDR1 is MNHEY and CDR2 is SVGEGT in the germline V gene. V lost 6 bases and J lost 0, with 12 bases in between. CDR3 bases: TGTGCCAGCAGCCCCAGCCGGCGCTCCTACAATGAGCAGTTCTTC. It translates to CASSPSRRSYNEQFF.

The rearrangement joins TRBV6-2 or TRBV6-3 to TRBJ2-5; weak D call: TRBD1 (6 bases). The CDR3 is 16 amino acids. Germline CDR1 MNHEY, CDR2 SVGEGT. V was cut by 3 bases and J by 1 base, with 15 bases left in between. The CDR3 DNA sequence: TGTGCCAGCAGTTATGAGGGCAGGGGACCCCAAGAGACCCAGTACTTC. Encoded protein: CASSYEGRGPQETQYF.